This T cell receptor (beta chain) was observed in a study of molecular identifiers for immune sequencing clone quantification. This CDR3 is built from 15 residues. Based on a CD8+CD4-CCR7+CD45RA+ profile, naive CD8 T cells were sorted. As to this clonotype: Its cognate antigen is unknown. Compared with germline, one end of the junction differs, possibly owing to a read error.

Preparation of the bulk TCR libraries relied on previously described methods and listed TCR primers. Via MiXCR, TCRdb re-called the PCR reads, giving one row per CDR3 protein. The data show over 300,000 distinct CDR3 sequences, with roughly a quarter seen just once and about 0.7% held by the top ten. Study outcomes and limitations: Clones exceeding 20 RNA copies carried over 99% of effector molecules but under 1% of naive-cell molecules.

The chain links TRBV12-3 or TRBV12-4 to TRBJ2-7; 10 nucleotides align to TRBD2. The source is a human donor in good health. Some libraries in this study had Jurkat cell RNA spiked in. Sequencing was carried out using naive CD8+ T cells from blood, with Jurkat cell RNA spiked in. Subset defined: FACS-sorted CD8+CD4-CCR7+CD45RA+ naive T cells. The CDR3 nucleotides read TGTGCCTGCAGCCAAACCCCGGGACTAGCGAGGGGGCAGTACTTC. Protein product: CACSQTPGLARGQYF.